These 14 T cell receptor beta chains originate from one sample sequenced in a study of identical twins. TCRdb re-called the 5' RACE reads with MiXCR, one entry per CDR3 protein. Among roughly 690,000 distinct CDR3 sequences listed, roughly 20% were seen once. This sample also appeared in a second study, on T cells expressing NK-cell markers.

Sequences were obtained from PBMCs. These receptors were taken from a young woman in good health.

This clonotype was counted between two and nine times. The chain couples TRBV9 to TRBJ2-1; the match to TRBD2 covers 9 bases. V was clipped by 1 base and J by 8 bases; unmatched bases: 7. The germline gives CDR1 SGDLS, CDR2 YYNGEE. The CDR3 is 15 residues long. CDR3 sequence: CASSVKSGRTDEQFF. CDR3 DNA: TGTGCCAGCAGCGTAAAAAGCGGGAGGACAGATGAGCAGTTCTTC.

This chain uses TRBV23-1 with TRBJ2-5; D is unresolved. TRBV23-1 qualifies as an ORF whose function is uncertain. The V and J ends lost 9 bases and 7 bases respectively, with 12 bases between them. This CDR3 has 11 amino acids. The CDR3 spells CASLPLGTQYF. The CDR3, as DNA: TGCGCCAGTCTTCCCCTTGGGACCCAGTACTTC.

The table lists this clonotype with a few counts. The rearrangement links TRBV7-8 to TRBJ2-1; tentative D call: TRBD2 (6 bases). V gave up 0 bases and J gave up 4 bases, with 13 bases separating them. From germline, CDR1 is SGHVS and CDR2 FQNEAQ. CDR3 length equals 16 residues. CDR3 sequence: CASSLAVAVGYNEQFF. The CDR3 DNA sequence: TGTGCCAGCAGCTTAGCGGTAGCGGTGGGTTACAATGAGCAGTTCTTC.

This clonotype has just one count. Germline is not matched at one junction end, which may reflect a read error. V usage is TRBV2 and J usage is TRBJ2-7; maybe TRBD2 (6 bases). CDR1 and CDR2 (germline): SNHLY, FYNNEI. The CDR3 is 14 residues long. As DNA, the CDR3 is TGTGCCTGTGGTGGGGGAGGTTTTGCCTACGAGAAGTACTTC. This encodes CACGGGGFAYEKYF.

This clonotype was observed many times. The chain combines TRBV20-1 with TRBJ2-7; 12 positions match TRBD2. With 5 bases clipped from V and 2 bases from J, the junction kept 4 bases outside the gene matches. The germline gives CDR1 DFQATT, CDR2 SNEGSKA (reference sequence). CDR3 size: 14 residues. CDR3 in DNA: TGCAGTGCTGGGCGACTAGCGGGGGCCTACGAGCAGTACTTC. Translation: CSAGRLAGAYEQYF.

In this sample, this clonotype turned up many times. The chain links TRBV28 to TRBJ1-6; D remains ambiguous. The CDR3 runs to 9 residues. Trimming left V 4 bases short and J 11 bases short, with 0 bases between. Germline CDR1 reads MDHEN; CDR2 reads SYDVKM. The DNA of the CDR3 is TGTGCCAGCAGTTCACCCCTCCACTTT. Protein sequence: CASSSPLHF. The full variable domain, with the rest looked up from reference TRBV28 and TRBJ1-6, is DVKVTQSSRYLVKRTGEKVFLECVQDMDHENMFWYRQDPGLGLRLIYFSYDVKMKEKGDIPEGYSVSREKKERFSLILESASTNQTSMYLCASSSPLHFGNGTRLTVT.

This clonotype was detected only a few times. The chain carries TRBV20-1 and TRBJ2-2, with no clear D. V gave up 2 bases and J gave up 2 bases, with 3 bases separating them. This CDR3 is built from 12 residues. Per the germline V gene, CDR1 is DFQATT and CDR2 is SNEGSKA (reference sequence). CDR3 bases: TGCAGTGCTAGACTTAACACCGGGGAGCTGTTTTTT. Encoded protein: CSARLNTGELFF.

This clonotype came up a few times. CDR3 bases: TGCGCCAGCAGCCAAGGTCTAAGAGACACTGAAGCTTTCTTT. Protein product: CASSQGLRDTEAFF. The J gene is TRBJ1-1, the V gene TRBV4-3; D is uncertain. Trimming took 1 base from V and 3 from J, leaving 9 bases between them. The CDR3 covers 14 residues. Germline lookup yields CDR1 LGHNA and CDR2 YSLEER.

This clonotype was counted ten times or more. J is TRBJ1-5 and V is TRBV7-2; weak D call: TRBD1 (5 bases). CDR1 is SGHTA and CDR2 is FQGNSA in the germline V gene. V lost 1 base and J lost 6, with 7 bases in between. The CDR3 has 13 residues. CDR3 region: CASSLDGGQPQHF. The DNA of the CDR3 is TGTGCCAGCAGCTTAGACGGGGGTCAGCCCCAGCATTTT.

In this sample, this clonotype turned up many times. The chain is built from TRBV29-1 and TRBJ1-1, with no clear D. Looked up from germline, CDR1 is SQVTM and CDR2 is ANQGSEA. The V end was cut by 1 base, the J end by 8 bases, with 11 bases between. This CDR3 region has 12 residues. As DNA, the CDR3 is TGCAGCGTTGAAGGGGTCAGACGCGAAGCTTTCTTT. Translation gives CSVEGVRREAFF.

This clonotype was recorded a few times. The rearrangement uses TRBV18 and TRBJ2-7, with D possibly being TRBD1 (6 bases). This CDR3 spans 13 amino acids. CDR1 is KGHSH and CDR2 is LQKENI in the germline V gene. Trimming took off 2 bases at V and 7 bases at J, with 12 bases between the two ends. The CDR3 region is CASSPDRTGEQYF. CDR3 DNA sequence: TGTGCCAGCTCACCAGACAGGACGGGGGAGCAGTACTTC. The complete variable domain, with remaining parts taken from reference TRBV18 and TRBJ2-7, reads NAGVMQNPRHLVRRRGQEARLRCSPMKGHSHVYWYRQLPEEGLKFMVYLQKENIIDESGMPKERFSAEFPKEGPSILRIQQVVRGDSAAYFCASSPDRTGEQYFGPGTRLTVT.

The chain combines TRBV9 with TRBJ1-5, with D maybe TRBD1 (6 bases). The CDR3 spans 14 residues. Trimming removed 2 bases from V and 4 bases from J, with 10 bases in between. CDR1 is SGDLS, CDR2 YYNGEE, per germline. The CDR3 is CASSVGTPNQPQHF. The CDR3 DNA sequence: TGTGCCAGCAGCGTCGGGACACCAAATCAGCCCCAGCATTTT.

Many counts were recorded for this clonotype. The genes are TRBV9 and TRBJ2-7; D call uncertain. Germline V gene lookup returns CDR1 SGDLS and CDR2 YYNGEE. Trimming removed 0 bases at V and 3 bases at J, with 10 bases between. This CDR3 region has 14 residues. CDR3 region: CASSVETRNYEQYF. The CDR3 DNA sequence: TGTGCCAGCAGCGTAGAGACTCGAAACTACGAGCAGTACTTC. Using reference TRBV9 and TRBJ2-7 for the parts outside the CDR3, the full variable domain is DSGVTQTPKHLITATGQRVTLRCSPRSGDLSVYWYQQSLDQGLQFLIQYYNGEERAKGNILERFSAQQFPDLHSELNLSSLELGDSALYFCASSVETRNYEQYFGPGTRLTVT.

CDR3 residues: CASSQVADSLSYGYTF. The CDR3 region has the DNA TGCGCCAGCAGCCAAGTTGCTGACAGCCTATCCTATGGCTACACCTTC. J is TRBJ1-2 and V is TRBV4-3; weak D call: TRBD1 (5 bases). Trimming took 1 base from V and 4 from J, leaving 16 bases between them. Germline CDR1 is LGHNA and CDR2 is YSLEER. The CDR3 is made up of 16 amino acids.